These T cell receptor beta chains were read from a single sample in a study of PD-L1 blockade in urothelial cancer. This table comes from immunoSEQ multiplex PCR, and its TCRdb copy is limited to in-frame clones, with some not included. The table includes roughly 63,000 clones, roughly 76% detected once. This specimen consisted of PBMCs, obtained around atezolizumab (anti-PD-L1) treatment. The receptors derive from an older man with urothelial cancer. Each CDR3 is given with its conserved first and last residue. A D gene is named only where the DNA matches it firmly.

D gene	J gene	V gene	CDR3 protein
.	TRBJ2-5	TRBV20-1	CSASVETQYF
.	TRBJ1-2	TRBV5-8	CASSPDIPNYGYTF
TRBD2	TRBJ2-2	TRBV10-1	CASSDPPGLAGVCTGELFF
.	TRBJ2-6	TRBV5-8	CASSFWSLGANVLTF
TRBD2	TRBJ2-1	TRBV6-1	CASSSGGAHTNEQFF
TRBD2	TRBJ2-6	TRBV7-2	CASSFLGGAGANVLTF
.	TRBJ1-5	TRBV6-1	CASSELQESQHF
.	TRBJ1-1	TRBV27	CASSKSGGWTEAFF
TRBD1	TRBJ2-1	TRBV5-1	CASSWGQGSYNEQFF
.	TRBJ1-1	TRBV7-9	CASSVQGTVMNTEAFF
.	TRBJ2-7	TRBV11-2	CASSAPRDSYEQYF
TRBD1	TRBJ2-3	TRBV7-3	CASSFGTGADTQYF
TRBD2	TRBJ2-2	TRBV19	CASRRLAANTGELFF
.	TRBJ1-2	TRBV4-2	CASSQGGRDNGYTF
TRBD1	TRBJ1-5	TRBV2	CASSDGTGANQPQHF
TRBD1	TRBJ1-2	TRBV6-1	CASSVGQEDGYTF
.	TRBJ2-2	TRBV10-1	CASSESGRATGELFF
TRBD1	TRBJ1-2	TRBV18	CASSAYRGADDGTYGYTF
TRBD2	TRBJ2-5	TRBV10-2	CASSGPGGDLVIGETQYF
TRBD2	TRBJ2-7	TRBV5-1	CASSRSEASGAYEQYF
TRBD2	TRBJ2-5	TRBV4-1	CASSQDSAGVPETQYF
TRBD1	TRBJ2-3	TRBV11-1	CASSINNRRTGGRDTQYF
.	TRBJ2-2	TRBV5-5	CASSGASRFGELFF
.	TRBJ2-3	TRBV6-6	CASSYQGHTDTQYF
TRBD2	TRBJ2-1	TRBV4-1	CASSQAPRTSGEYNEQFF
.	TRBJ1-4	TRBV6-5	CASSLREGEKLFF
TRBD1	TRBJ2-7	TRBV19	CASSIGTGGSYEQYF
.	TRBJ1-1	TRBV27	CASSFLESDTEAFF
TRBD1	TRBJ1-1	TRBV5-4	CASSLVGQGGTEAFF
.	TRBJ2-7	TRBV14	CASSQTGIRYEQYF
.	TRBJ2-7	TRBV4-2	CASSQVGAGSYEQYF
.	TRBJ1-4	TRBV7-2	CASSFGRGNEKLFF
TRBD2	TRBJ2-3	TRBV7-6	CASSPTAGADTQYF
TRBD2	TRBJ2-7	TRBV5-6	CASSPWTGGTYEQYF
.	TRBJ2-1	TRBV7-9	CASSFTAGSNEQFF
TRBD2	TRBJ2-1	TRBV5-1	CASSLAGSNNEQFF
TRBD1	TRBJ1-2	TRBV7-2	CASSQTTGPSYGYTF
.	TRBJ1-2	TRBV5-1	CASSLDSRNYGYTF
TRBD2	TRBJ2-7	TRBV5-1	CASSLGRGGAEQYF
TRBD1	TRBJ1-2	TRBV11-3	CASSSQGARYGYTF
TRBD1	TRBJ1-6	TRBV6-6	CASSTDRGFGGSPLHF
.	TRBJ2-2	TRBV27	CASSLSGSVGELFF
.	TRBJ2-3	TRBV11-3	CASSSGILRAPDTQYF